This T cell receptor beta chain was sequenced in a study of T cell responses to AZD1222 COVID-19 vaccine. Points from the study as a whole: Spike-specific TCR breadth and depth rose after two AZD1222 doses. Of the AZD1222 recipients, only 5 to 7 were seropositive at baseline. Donors were mostly white British, more females; clonal diversity possibly underestimated.

Libraries were prepared by immunoSEQ multiplex PCR; TCRdb keeps only in-frame clonotypes and omits some of them. The data contain about 150,000 clones, about 90% of them singletons. The CDR3 totals 13 residues. CDR1 and CDR2 from the germline V gene are MNHNS and SASEGT. Trimming took off 0 bases at V and 9 bases at J, with 9 bases between the two ends. A note on this clone: What it binds is not known.

The chain couples TRBV6-1 to TRBJ1-5; D possibly corresponds to TRBD1 (6 bases). Sequences were derived from peripheral blood, sampled 28 days after the second AZD1222 dose. The source is an adult who received the AZD1222 COVID-19 vaccine. CDR3 DNA sequence: TGTGCCAGCAGTGAAGCGGCAGGGGTGCCCCAGCATTTT. This codes for CASSEAAGVPQHF.